One sample yielded the 20 T cell receptor beta chains listed below, sequenced in a study of T-cell reconstitution after alpha-beta-depleted transplantation in children (dated by TCRdb to about 2016). Interpreted using the paper, the time point label stands for: day 60 (about 2 months) after transplantation. Reading the label with the study, this specimen's treatment or condition is: allogeneic hematopoietic cell transplantation with graft depleted of TCRalphabeta T cells and CD19 B cells. Libraries were built with PCR. The instrument was an Illumina HiSeq 2500. To normalize quantification of the TCRbeta repertoire, the TCR libraries were built with molecular barcoding that relied on unique molecular identifiers. TCRdb took the public reads, trimmed them with fastp at Q25, ran MiXCR for clone calling and kept in-frame beta chains. Each CDR3 protein appears once, grouped with its most common genes and DNA. Present in this sample are 4,000 to 5,500 distinct CDR3 sequences, about an eighth of which were seen just once. The top ten constitute about 30% of the sample.

The sample was PBMCs, mostly from graft donor cells, taken 60 days after TCRalphabeta/CD19-depleted stem cell transplant. Receptors were obtained from a male patient aged 2-15 years who had a stem cell transplant for acute lymphoblastic leukemia, so the T cells may come from the graft donor.

The rearrangement links TRBV3-1 to TRBJ1-5; 9 bases match TRBD1. The CDR3 spans 17 residues. Germline CDR1 and CDR2: LGHDT and YNNKEL (reference sequence). The trim removed 10 bases at V and 4 bases at J, leaving 17 bases unmatched. The CDR3 loop reads CAICLISGTGSNQPQHF. The CDR3 DNA is TGTGCCATCTGTCTCATATCCGGGACAGGGTCAAATCAGCCCCAGCATTTT.

This clonotype was recorded many times. The chain joins TRBV5-4 to TRBJ1-5; 10 bases line up with TRBD1. Germline CDR1 is SGHNT and CDR2 is YYREEE (reference sequence). The CDR3 consists of 14 residues. The J segment lost 5 bases and the V segment lost 3 bases, leaving 2 bases of the junction unmatched. The CDR3 nucleotides read TGTGCCAGCAGCTCGGGACAGGGGCATCAGCCCCAGCATTTT. Protein sequence: CASSSGQGHQPQHF.

This clonotype has at least ten counts. CDR3: CASSTGPTPGETQYF. The CDR3 bases are TGTGCCAGCAGCACGGGACCAACCCCGGGAGAGACCCAGTACTTC. The genes are TRBV2 and TRBJ2-5; perhaps D is TRBD1 or TRBD2 (5 bases each). Trimming cost V 6 bases and J 4 bases, with 18 bases left between them. Germline CDR1 SNHLY, CDR2 FYNNEI. The CDR3 is made up of 15 amino acids.

This clonotype came up many times. The chain links TRBV27 to TRBJ2-7; D uncertain. V shed 2 bases and J shed 0 bases, with 11 bases lying between them. The CDR3 totals 15 residues. In germline, CDR1 is MNHEY, CDR2 SMNVEV (reference sequence). CDR3 amino acids: CASSLTQFNSYEQYF. Here the CDR3 DNA reads TGTGCCAGCAGTTTAACCCAATTTAACTCCTACGAGCAGTACTTC.

In its sample, this clonotype was seen many times. This chain connects TRBV28 to TRBJ2-1; D not certain. The CDR3 length is 10 residues. Germline values: CDR1 MDHEN, CDR2 SYDVKM. Trimming cost V 3 bases and J 10 bases, with 4 bases left between them. The CDR3 loop is CASSLKEQFF. The CDR3 coding sequence is TGTGCCAGCAGTTTGAAAGAGCAGTTCTTC. Filled out from reference TRBV28 and TRBJ2-1, the complete variable domain reads DVKVTQSSRYLVKRTGEKVFLECVQDMDHENMFWYRQDPGLGLRLIYFSYDVKMKEKGDIPEGYSVSREKKERFSLILESASTNQTSMYLCASSLKEQFFGPGTRLTVL.

A few counts support this clonotype. The chain couples TRBV3-1 to TRBJ2-7; TRBD1 matches at 8 bases. V was pared by 10 bases and J by 1 base, with 18 bases of the junction left unmatched. CDR1 LGHDT and CDR2 YNNKEL come from the germline V gene (reference sequence). There are 17 residues in the CDR3. This CDR3 is CATSQDGQGMRSYEQYF. The CDR3, as DNA: TGTGCCACCTCCCAAGATGGACAGGGAATGAGGTCCTACGAGCAGTACTTC.

This clonotype was seen ten or more times. This sequence joins TRBV6-2 or TRBV6-3 and TRBJ1-5; D unclear. CDR3 length equals 13 residues. Germline values: CDR1 MNHEY, CDR2 SVGEGT. The V end was cut by 11 bases, the J end by 0 bases, with 11 bases between. CDR3 in amino acids: CAQEVASNQPQHF. The CDR3 coding sequence is TGTGCCCAAGAGGTAGCTAGCAATCAGCCCCAGCATTTT.

The chain employs TRBV4-2 and TRBJ2-3; weak D call: TRBD2 (6 bases). CDR1 LGHNA and CDR2 YNFKEQ come from the germline V gene. CDR3 length equals 19 residues. Trimming stripped 8 bases from V and 2 bases from J, with 29 bases between. The chain's CDR3 is CASGPGTRGAGLITDTQYF. The CDR3 DNA is TGTGCCAGCGGCCCCGGGACCCGCGGGGCAGGATTAATCACAGATACGCAGTATTTT.

The table lists this clonotype with many counts. The gene calls are TRBV5-6 and TRBJ2-3; TRBD2 matches 7 bases. J gave up 3 bases and V 4 bases, and 11 bases lay outside the gene matches. The CDR3 totals 16 residues. The germline gives CDR1 SGHDT, CDR2 YYEEEE. The CDR3 bases are TGTGCCAGCAGCCGTACTGTGTCGGGGGGAACAGATACGCAGTATTTT. Translated: CASSRTVSGGTDTQYF.

This clonotype is medium-sized. V usage is TRBV3-1 and J usage is TRBJ2-3; 10 positions match TRBD2. This CDR3 has 18 residues. V gave up 3 bases and J gave up 5 bases; unmatched junction bases: 14. From germline, CDR1 is LGHDT and CDR2 YNNKEL (reference sequence). The CDR3 sequence: CASSHRRPAGGRRDTQYF. Written as DNA, the CDR3 is TGTGCCAGCAGCCATAGAAGGCCAGCGGGAGGGCGAAGAGATACGCAGTATTTT.

This clonotype was detected ten times or more. The chain uses TRBV20-1 and TRBJ2-1, with 12 bases fitting TRBD2. The CDR3 covers 16 residues. The V and J ends lost 3 bases and 3 bases, in that order; junction bases with no gene match: 6. Per germline, CDR1 DFQATT and CDR2 SNEGSKA (reference sequence). The CDR3 sequence: CSARASGGAFYNEQFF. The CDR3 DNA reads TGCAGTGCTAGGGCTAGCGGGGGGGCATTCTACAATGAGCAGTTCTTC.

In its sample, this clonotype was seen many times. The rearrangement joins TRBV18 to TRBJ1-1; 8 bases agree with TRBD1. The V segment lost 6 bases and the J segment 3 bases; nucleotides outside the gene matches: 6. The CDR3 is 14 amino acids. The V gene's germline CDR1 is KGHSH and CDR2 LQKENI. CDR3 sequence (DNA): TGTGCCAGCTCCCCCGGGACAGGAGACACTGAAGCTTTCTTT. Translating gives CASSPGTGDTEAFF.

This clonotype was recorded once. This chain joins TRBV10-1 and TRBJ2-1, with D tentatively TRBD2 (5 bases). Between the trimmed V and J ends, which lost 6 bases and 4 bases, there was a span of 16 bases. CDR3 length: 15 amino acids. Looked up from germline, CDR1 is WNHNN and CDR2 is SYGVQD (reference sequence). The chain's CDR3 is CASSSNSGGYNEQFF. The CDR3 bases are TGCGCCAGCAGCTCTAACAGTGGCGGGTACAATGAGCAGTTCTTC.

This clonotype was found many times. The gene calls are TRBV7-9 and TRBJ2-5, with TRBD2 as a possible D gene (5 bases). In germline, CDR1 is SEHNR, CDR2 FQNEAQ (reference sequence). V lost 4 bases to trimming and J lost 5 bases, with 17 bases between them. The CDR3 loop spans 15 amino acids. Written as DNA, the CDR3 is TGTGCCAGCAGCTACCCGGCAGGACTTGCGGAGACCCAGTACTTC. Its translation is CASSYPAGLAETQYF.

This clonotype was recorded at least ten times. The chain couples TRBV15 to TRBJ2-7; D gene ambiguous. This CDR3 has 13 amino acids. The germline gives CDR1 LNHNV, CDR2 YYDKDF (reference sequence). V was clipped by 1 base and J by 2 bases, with 6 bases between them. The CDR3 region has the DNA TGTGCCACCAGCAGAGGGCTCCCCTACGAGCAGTACTTC. Its translation is CATSRGLPYEQYF. Looking up the rest from reference TRBV15 and TRBJ2-7 gives the full variable domain: DAMVIQNPRYQVTQFGKPVTLSCSQTLNHNVMYWYQQKSSQAPKLLFHYYDKDFNNEADTPDNFQSRRPNTSFCFLDIRSPGLGDTAMYLCATSRGLPYEQYFGPGTRLTVT.

J is TRBJ2-1 and V is TRBV3-2; the D call of TRBD2 is as the table states it, not checked on the DNA. TRBV3-2 represents a pseudogene. The CDR3 is 16 residues long. In DNA form, the CDR3 reads TGTGCCACCTCCCTCTACTGGACTAGCGCCGACAATGAGCAGTTCTTC. This encodes CATSLYWTSADNEQFF.

The V call is TRBV5-1, the J call TRBJ2-5; 14 bases fit TRBD2. CDR1 and CDR2 from the germline V gene are SGHRS and YFSETQ. This CDR3 has 16 amino acids. Trimming removed 4 bases from V and 1 base from J; junction bases left unmatched: 3. CDR3 nucleotide sequence: TGCGCCAGCAGCGGGACTAGCGGGGGCCCCCAAGAGACCCAGTACTTC. It is translated as CASSGTSGGPQETQYF.

This clonotype is labeled as medium-sized. The chain uses TRBV20-1 and TRBJ2-1; 14 positions agree with TRBD2. The CDR3 spans 13 residues. Germline V gene data show CDR1 as DFQATT and CDR2 as SNEGSKA (reference sequence). The V and J ends lost 6 bases and 9 bases, in that order; junction bases with no gene match: 4. CDR3 DNA: TGCAGTGCCGGACTAGCGGGGGGAGGTGAGCAGTTCTTC. Protein product: CSAGLAGGGEQFF.

This clonotype showed up many times. The gene calls are TRBV5-1 and TRBJ2-1; D is unresolved. Germline V gives CDR1 SGHRS, CDR2 YFSETQ. There are 15 residues in the CDR3. V lost 1 base, J lost 0 bases, and 8 bases lay in between. CDR3 nucleotides: TGCGCCAGCAGCTTGTCCGTCCGCTCCTACAATGAGCAGTTCTTC. Its translation is CASSLSVRSYNEQFF.

There are many counts of this clonotype. The J gene is TRBJ2-3, the V gene TRBV5-1, with 15 bases fitting TRBD2. CDR3 length equals 16 residues. Unmatched junction bases numbered 7, after V lost 4 bases and J lost 7 bases. Germline CDR1 SGHRS, CDR2 YFSETQ. As DNA, the CDR3 is TGCGCCAGCAGCGTAGGACTAGCGGGGGGGCAAAATACGCAGTATTTT. Its translation is CASSVGLAGGQNTQYF.